This section outlines one T cell receptor beta chain sequence together with its context. As yet, its antigen is unknown. Between the trimmed V and J ends, which lost 7 bases and 7 bases, there was a span of 28 bases. CDR3 size: 16 residues. Germline assignment: CDR1 SQVTM and CDR2 ANQGSEA. Measured with immunoSEQ multiplex PCR; TCRdb has only the in-frame clones, and not every one. The table shows about 30,000 clones, with 65% to 85% occurring only once. The data were taken from a study of STAT5B mutations in CD4+ large granular lymphocyte leukemia. Overall study results and limits: Patient CD4-sorted repertoires stayed more clonal than healthy ones after leukemic-clone removal. Main leukemic clonotypes were patient-specific, but approximately 27% appeared at low frequency elsewhere. Top patient clones used TRBV06 genes more often: 8/27 versus 2/35 in controls.

This chain connects TRBV29-1 to TRBJ1-2; weak D call: TRBD1 (5 bases). Material for sequencing was CD4+ T cells from blood buffy coats. The sequence was collected from a human donor in good health. CDR3 region: CSARLSSLGGSGGYTF. In nucleotides, the CDR3 is TGCAGCGCTAGATTGAGTAGTCTGGGGGGGTCGGGTGGCTACACCTTC.